Listed here are 27 T cell receptor beta chains from one sample, sequenced in a study of CD4+ T cells in melanoma. Only in-frame clones appear in the TCRdb table, and some are missing; sequencing was by immunoSEQ multiplex PCR. The sample yields tens of thousands of clones, 55% to 75% seen once. The sequencing sample was made of tumor tissue. These receptors were collected from a human donor with melanoma.

V usage is TRBV7-9 and J usage is TRBJ2-7; 9 bases are a match to TRBD2. This CDR3 has 14 residues. Germline V gene lookup returns CDR1 SEHNR and CDR2 FQNEAQ (reference sequence). After removal of 4 bases from V and 5 bases from J, the junction contained 6 bases not matched to a gene. Here the CDR3 reads CASSSSGTSNEQYF. CDR3 nucleotides: TGTGCCAGCAGCTCCTCCGGGACTAGCAACGAGCAGTACTTC.

This chain links TRBV6-5 with TRBJ1-2, with D perhaps matching TRBD1 (5 bases). The germline CDR1 and CDR2 sequences are MNHEY and SVGAGI. This CDR3 comprises 13 residues. The ends were cut back, 2 bases at V and 8 bases at J, with 12 bases in the middle. The chain's CDR3 is CASSYQGGSGYTF. CDR3 coding DNA: TGTGCCAGCAGTTACCAGGGAGGGAGCGGCTACACCTTC.

This clone has at least ten counts. The chain links TRBV19 to TRBJ1-5; a possible D gene is TRBD1 (5 bases). The germline V gene encodes CDR1 LNHDA and CDR2 SQIVND (reference sequence). V was clipped by 7 bases and J by 11 bases, with 27 bases between them. The CDR3 is 16 residues long. The CDR3 region has the DNA TGTGCCAGTACCCCGTCTCACGGGGGTTGGAGGGAGGCCCAGCATTTT. This sequence encodes CASTPSHGGWREAQHF.

This clone is classed as medium-sized. V usage is TRBV19 and J usage is TRBJ1-4, with a weak D call TRBD1 (5 bases). The ends were cut back, 4 bases at V and 0 bases at J, with 6 bases in the middle. The CDR3 loop spans 14 amino acids. Per germline, CDR1 LNHDA and CDR2 SQIVND (reference sequence). This CDR3 is CASSTGPTNEKLFF. The CDR3 DNA is TGTGCCAGTAGTACGGGACCAACTAATGAAAAACTGTTTTTT.

The chain uses TRBV5-6 and TRBJ1-2; 7 nucleotides agree with TRBD1. The V gene's germline CDR1 is SGHDT and CDR2 YYEEEE. The CDR3 runs to 15 residues. V shed 4 bases and J 5 bases; nucleotides not matched to a gene: 11. DNA of the CDR3: TGTGCCAGCAGCGTCGACAGGGAGTTGGGTTATGGCTACACCTTC. Its translation is CASSVDRELGYGYTF.

V and J are TRBV14 and TRBJ2-3, with a possible D match to TRBD1 (6 bases). Trimming took off 0 bases at V and 6 bases at J, with 16 bases between the two ends. The CDR3 spans 16 residues. Germline CDR1 and CDR2: SGHDN and FVKESK. This chain's CDR3 is CASSQDETGLRDTQYF. The DNA for the CDR3 is TGTGCCAGCAGCCAAGATGAAACAGGGTTGAGGGATACGCAGTATTTT.

The rearrangement links TRBV19 to TRBJ2-6, with D perhaps matching TRBD2 (5 bases). The CDR3 is made up of 20 amino acids. V dropped 5 bases and J dropped 0 bases, with 23 bases sitting between them. Germline CDR1 is LNHDA and CDR2 is SQIVND (reference sequence). The CDR3 coding sequence is TGTGCCAGTAGTGACCCCCGGGGAACATCGGATGTCTCTGGGGCCAACGTCCTGACTTTC. Translated, it gives CASSDPRGTSDVSGANVLTF.

This sequence joins TRBV2 and TRBJ1-4; D perhaps matches TRBD1 (6 bases). This CDR3 contains 16 residues. Germline V gene sequence: CDR1 SNHLY, CDR2 FYNNEI. V was pared by 5 bases and J by 2 bases, with 15 bases between. The CDR3 protein is CASSRTGYRTNEKLFF. The CDR3 bases are TGTGCCAGCAGTCGAACAGGGTATCGGACTAATGAAAAACTGTTTTTT.

The rearrangement uses TRBV5-4 and TRBJ2-3; possibly TRBD1 or TRBD2 for D (6 bases each). V was cut by 0 bases and J by 6 bases, with 14 bases left in between. The CDR3 covers 15 residues. CDR1 SGHNT and CDR2 YYREEE come from the germline V gene (reference sequence). The CDR3, as DNA: TGTGCCAGCAGCTTGGGGGGGGCAGGCGGGGATACGCAGTATTTT. It encodes CASSLGGAGGDTQYF.

The chain carries TRBV5-1 and TRBJ2-7, with D perhaps TRBD2 (6 bases). The CDR3 covers 15 residues. Per germline, CDR1 SGHRS and CDR2 YFSETQ. Trimming removed 3 bases at V and 1 base at J, with 14 bases between. The CDR3 spells CASSSLGGGSYEQYF. The DNA of the CDR3 is TGCGCCAGCAGCTCGTTGGGGGGTGGGTCCTACGAGCAGTACTTC.

V gene TRBV5-6 combines with J gene TRBJ1-1, with D unresolved. Trimming cost V 0 bases and J 0 bases, with 9 bases left between them. Germline V gives CDR1 SGHDT, CDR2 YYEEEE. This CDR3 region has 15 residues. CDR3 coding DNA: TGTGCCAGCAGCTTGGCTGCAGGCTTGAACACTGAAGCTTTCTTT. Its translation is CASSLAAGLNTEAFF.

The CDR3 loop is CASSRGQGEQFF. Here the CDR3 DNA reads TGTGCCAGCTCACGCGGGCAGGGTGAGCAGTTCTTC. The chain couples TRBV18 to TRBJ2-1; D may correspond to TRBD1 or TRBD2 (5 bases each). Germline V gene lookup returns CDR1 KGHSH and CDR2 LQKENI. CDR3 size: 12 residues. V was trimmed by 4 bases and J by 9 bases, leaving 10 bases between them.

Of note for this clone: A far larger clone is off by one base, so a read error is likely. At the DNA level, this CDR3 is encoded by other sequences in the same sample as well. This sequence joins TRBV5-1 and TRBJ1-6, with D possibly TRBD1 on 5 matching bases. Per germline, CDR1 SGHRS and CDR2 YFSETQ. This CDR3 comprises 14 residues. Trimming stripped 4 bases from V and 8 bases from J, with 13 bases between. The CDR3 is CASSPRTPYSPLHF. The CDR3 DNA reads TGCGCCAGCAGCCCCCGGACACCTTATTCACCCCTCCACTTT.

The chain carries TRBV11-2 and TRBJ1-2, with a weak D call TRBD1 (5 bases). CDR3 size: 16 residues. Germline-derived CDR1 and CDR2 are SGHAT and FQNNGV. Trimming stripped 0 bases from V and 5 bases from J, with 16 bases between. CDR3 coding DNA: TGTGCCAGCAGCTTAGATCTGGGCCGGGGGAGGTATGGCTACACCTTC. Its translation: CASSLDLGRGRYGYTF.

The table lists this clone with a count of one. This chain connects TRBV19 to TRBJ1-2; 7 bases are a match to TRBD1. J gave up 6 bases and V 2 bases, and 12 bases lay outside the gene matches. The CDR3 loop spans 16 amino acids. The germline V gene encodes CDR1 LNHDA and CDR2 SQIVND (reference sequence). The CDR3 DNA reads TGTGCCAGTAGTATACGTGGAGGGGGCATAGTACATGGCTACACCTTC. It encodes CASSIRGGGIVHGYTF.

The J gene is TRBJ1-1, the V gene TRBV5-1; D possibly corresponds to TRBD1 (6 bases). The CDR3 has 14 residues. V dropped 4 bases and J dropped 4 bases, with 14 bases sitting between them. In germline, CDR1 is SGHRS, CDR2 YFSETQ. CDR3 bases: TGCGCCAGCAGCCTACAGGGAGGGGGCACTGAAGCTTTCTTT. It encodes CASSLQGGGTEAFF.

The chain links TRBV7-6 to TRBJ2-3; TRBD2 might be the D (5 bases). The CDR3 spans 15 residues. Per germline, CDR1 SGHVS and CDR2 FNYEAQ. V gave up 3 bases and J gave up 4 bases, with 14 bases separating them. As DNA, the CDR3 is TGTGCCAGCAGCTTGTCATCCCTAGCTGCAGATACGCAGTATTTT. Its protein product is CASSLSSLAADTQYF. The full variable domain, with the rest looked up from reference TRBV7-6 and TRBJ2-3, is GAGVSQSPRYKVTKRGQDVALRCDPISGHVSLYWYRQALGQGPEFLTYFNYEAQQDKSGLPNDRFSAERPEGSISTLTIQRTEQRDSAMYRCASSLSSLAADTQYFGPGTRLTVL.

This chain links TRBV2 with TRBJ2-2; D call uncertain. CDR1 and CDR2 (germline): SNHLY, FYNNEI. V shed 2 bases and J shed 3 bases, with 10 bases lying between them. There are 15 residues in the CDR3. The CDR3 nucleotides read TGTGCCAGCAGTGAAAGTTACAGCTACACCGGGGAGCTGTTTTTT. Its translation is CASSESYSYTGELFF.

The table lists this clone with a count of one. The chain uses TRBV5-1 and TRBJ2-2; tentative D call: TRBD2 (6 bases). The germline gives CDR1 SGHRS, CDR2 YFSETQ. This CDR3 spans 16 amino acids. V lost 4 bases and J lost 2, with 15 bases in between. For the CDR3, the DNA is TGCGCCAGCAGCCCCTCTGGCGGGGATAACACCGGGGAGCTGTTTTTT. It codes for CASSPSGGDNTGELFF.

The CDR3 DNA reads TGTGCCAGCACCAGCCAGGAAGAGACCCAGTACTTC. It translates to CASTSQEETQYF. The rearrangement links TRBV28 to TRBJ2-5, with D unclear. With 7 bases removed from V and 3 bases from J, the gap between germline ends came to 9 bases. The CDR3 length is 12 residues. CDR1 MDHEN and CDR2 SYDVKM come from the germline V gene.

On this clone itself: This CDR3 is also generated by other DNA sequences in the sample. V gene TRBV5-1 combines with J gene TRBJ1-1; no firm D call. The CDR3 runs 14 residues. Germline V CDR1 and CDR2: SGHRS, YFSETQ. Trimming stripped 0 bases from V and 0 bases from J, with 6 bases between. CDR3: CASSLVSVNTEAFF. The CDR3 coding sequence is TGCGCCAGCAGCTTGGTCTCGGTGAACACTGAAGCTTTCTTT.

This sequence joins TRBV7-2 and TRBJ2-3, with D uncertain. This CDR3 has 17 residues. Per germline, CDR1 SGHTA and CDR2 FQGNSA. Deletions cut 4 bases from V and 2 bases from J, with 19 bases between. DNA of the CDR3: TGTGCCAGCAGCTCCAGACGTGGTGGGCCATTCACAGATACGCAGTATTTT. As protein: CASSSRRGGPFTDTQYF.

The chain combines TRBV27 with TRBJ2-7; 12 bases match TRBD1. Germline V gene data show CDR1 as MNHEY and CDR2 as SMNVEV (reference sequence). The trim removed 8 bases at V and 3 bases at J, leaving 5 bases unmatched. This CDR3 has 14 amino acids. The CDR3 spells CASSRDRGLYEQYF. The CDR3 nucleotides are TGTGCCAGCTCGCGGGACAGGGGGCTCTACGAGCAGTACTTC.

The chain employs TRBV10-2 and TRBJ2-3; D is possibly TRBD2 (8 bases). The V gene lost 2 bases and the J gene lost 6 bases, with 18 bases spanning the gap. CDR1 is WSHSY and CDR2 is SAAADI in the germline V gene. This CDR3 contains 16 residues. The CDR3 sequence is CASSEAGGLVTDTQYF. DNA for the CDR3: TGCGCCAGCAGTGAGGCAGGGGGACTAGTCACGGATACGCAGTATTTT.

CDR3 in amino acids: CASSLDRGHGYTF. The CDR3 nucleotides are TGTGCCAGCTCACTAGACAGGGGTCATGGCTACACCTTC. This rearrangement joins TRBV18 to TRBJ1-2; 8 nucleotides align to TRBD1. V shed 4 bases, J shed 6 bases, and the junction held 4 bases outside the gene matches. Germline values: CDR1 KGHSH, CDR2 LQKENI. This CDR3 region has 13 residues.

This clone was detected once. The chain recombines TRBV11-2 with TRBJ2-7; D possibly corresponds to TRBD1 (5 bases). Deletions cut 8 bases from V and 5 bases from J, with 13 bases between. This CDR3 is 12 amino acids long. Germline CDR1 and CDR2: SGHAT and FQNNGV. CDR3 amino acids: CASEGWGHEQYF. The CDR3 bases are TGTGCCAGCGAAGGTTGGGGCCACGAGCAGTACTTC.

This rearrangement joins TRBV28 to TRBJ2-4; D gene uncertain. The V end lost 3 bases, the J end lost 1 base, and 10 bases lay between the germline ends. The CDR3 contains 15 residues. The germline V gene encodes CDR1 MDHEN and CDR2 SYDVKM. CDR3 sequence: CASSFHGQAKNIQYF. DNA for the CDR3: TGTGCCAGCAGTTTCCACGGGCAGGCCAAAAACATTCAGTACTTC.